These T cell receptor beta chains were read from a single sample in a study of technical replicates of blood from several donors. Produced via immunoSEQ multiplex PCR; TCRdb's table is partial and in-frame only. The data hold 91,000 or so clones, with 95% observed a single time. Sequencing was done on a sample of T cells isolated from PBMCs. Receptors were obtained from a human donor in good health. CDR3s include the opening cysteine and the closing phenylalanine or tryptophan. Clone size is stated in some rows and not others, as once, few, many or a class when expanded.

v_call: TRBV29-1
clone_size: -
cdr3_aa: CSLVSVDTQYF

v_call: TRBV4-1
clone_size: -
cdr3_aa: CASSQLAGYEQYF

v_call: TRBV10-3
clone_size: -
cdr3_aa: CAISSTGSNSQPQHF

v_call: TRBV23-1
clone_size: -
cdr3_aa: CARTSGVRDTGELFF

v_call: TRBV28
clone_size: -
cdr3_aa: CASSLGGSGRAEKLFF

v_call: TRBV27
clone_size: -
cdr3_aa: CASSPSFRGTVDTEAFF

v_call: TRBV14
clone_size: -
cdr3_aa: CASSQSIAGKTQYF

v_call: TRBV7-8
clone_size: -
cdr3_aa: CASSLQRTGEITEAFF

v_call: TRBV10-3
clone_size: -
cdr3_aa: CAIMSPRTGGGTDTQYF

v_call: TRBV29-1
clone_size: -
cdr3_aa: CSVDLQGTEQYF

v_call: TRBV30
clone_size: -
cdr3_aa: CAWSAVGTDTQYF

v_call: TRBV5-1
clone_size: -
cdr3_aa: CASSLMFLAGEVGTDTQYF

v_call: TRBV7-2
clone_size: -
cdr3_aa: CASSLLRENQPQHF

v_call: TRBV7-9
clone_size: -
cdr3_aa: CASSPLLGQEITGELFF

v_call: TRBV6-1
clone_size: -
cdr3_aa: CASSEPGGLYEQYF

v_call: TRBV6-4
clone_size: -
cdr3_aa: CASKGVPYGYTF

v_call: TRBV6-5
clone_size: -
cdr3_aa: CASRFRDTEAFF

v_call: TRBV4-2
clone_size: once
cdr3_aa: CASSQVQDRVNTGELFF

v_call: TRBV2
clone_size: -
cdr3_aa: CASSGPQRDTEAFF

v_call: TRBV7-9
clone_size: -
cdr3_aa: CASSFSYRVGELFF

v_call: TRBV7-2
clone_size: -
cdr3_aa: CASSAGTHYTEAFF

v_call: TRBV2
clone_size: -
cdr3_aa: CASIGTKNTGELFF

v_call: TRBV9
clone_size: -
cdr3_aa: CASSVVAGVTGELFF

v_call: TRBV10-2
clone_size: -
cdr3_aa: CASKMLGSGRAGGELFF

v_call: TRBV9
clone_size: -
cdr3_aa: CASSATKAGGPDTQYF

v_call: TRBV5-1
clone_size: -
cdr3_aa: CASSLGGQASTDTQYF

v_call: TRBV5-6
clone_size: -
cdr3_aa: CASSLAWRETQYF

v_call: TRBV7-6
clone_size: -
cdr3_aa: CASSPIFGGEQYF

v_call: TRBV9
clone_size: -
cdr3_aa: CASSPQGHQGKLFF

v_call: TRBV10-1
clone_size: -
cdr3_aa: CASTVDRNTGELFF

v_call: TRBV5-1
clone_size: -
cdr3_aa: CASSLSHTRSYEQYF

v_call: TRBV5-5
clone_size: -
cdr3_aa: CASSPGEQFF

v_call: TRBV30
clone_size: -
cdr3_aa: CAWSWGTATDTQYF

v_call: TRBV6-1
clone_size: -
cdr3_aa: CASSYRDTF

v_call: TRBV29-1
clone_size: -
cdr3_aa: CSVGVPRFLTDTQYF

v_call: TRBV20-1
clone_size: -
cdr3_aa: CSATQGWAQYF

v_call: TRBV9
clone_size: -
cdr3_aa: CASSRTGSRISQETQYF

v_call: TRBV5-6
clone_size: -
cdr3_aa: CASSLFLLNDQPQHF

v_call: TRBV7-9
clone_size: -
cdr3_aa: CASSRPRDIDNEQFF

v_call: TRBV2
clone_size: once
cdr3_aa: CASSEQGRDYEQYF

v_call: TRBV4-1
clone_size: -
cdr3_aa: CASSQVSGQETQYF

v_call: TRBV11-2
clone_size: -
cdr3_aa: CASRLRGSYEQYF

v_call: TRBV7-7
clone_size: -
cdr3_aa: CASSAGSAGPQETQYF

v_call: TRBV5-1
clone_size: -
cdr3_aa: CASSFGSTDTQYF

v_call: TRBV11-2
clone_size: -
cdr3_aa: CASSPGGRSNQPQHF

v_call: TRBV27
clone_size: -
cdr3_aa: CASSPQTGGTEAFF

v_call: TRBV10-2
clone_size: -
cdr3_aa: CASSESSGGSSYNEQFF

v_call: TRBV21-1
clone_size: -
cdr3_aa: CASSRRLRGGEKLFF

v_call: TRBV4-1
clone_size: -
cdr3_aa: CASSHRGSQVDIQYF

v_call: TRBV2
clone_size: -
cdr3_aa: CASSRLGGNQPQHF

v_call: TRBV7-6
clone_size: -
cdr3_aa: CASSLETGGSNQPQHF

v_call: TRBV4-1
clone_size: -
cdr3_aa: CASSQAILSKYHNQPQHF

v_call: TRBV14
clone_size: -
cdr3_aa: CASSQDSGTNYGYTF